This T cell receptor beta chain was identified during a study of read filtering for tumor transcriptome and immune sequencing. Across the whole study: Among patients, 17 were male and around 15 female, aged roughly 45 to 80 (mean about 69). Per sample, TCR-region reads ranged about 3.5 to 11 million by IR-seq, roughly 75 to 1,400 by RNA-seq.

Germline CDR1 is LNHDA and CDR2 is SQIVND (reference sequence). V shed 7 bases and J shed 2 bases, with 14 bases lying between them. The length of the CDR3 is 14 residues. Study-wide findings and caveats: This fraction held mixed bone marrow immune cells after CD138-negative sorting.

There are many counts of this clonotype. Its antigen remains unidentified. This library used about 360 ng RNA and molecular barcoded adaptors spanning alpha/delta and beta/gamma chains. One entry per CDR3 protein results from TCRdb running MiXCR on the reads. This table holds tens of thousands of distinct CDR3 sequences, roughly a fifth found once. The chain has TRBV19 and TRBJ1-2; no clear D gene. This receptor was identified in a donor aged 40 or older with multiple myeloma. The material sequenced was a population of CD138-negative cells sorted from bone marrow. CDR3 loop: CASKQEGSNYGYTF. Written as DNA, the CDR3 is TGTGCCAGTAAGCAGGAGGGCTCCAACTATGGCTACACCTTC.